The clone carrying this T cell receptor (beta chain) was detected a few times. This entry comes from a study of blood T cells in healthy people across ages. A sample-barcoded 5' primer and a J-beta primer mix were used in a second PCR of roughly 7 to 11 cycles. TCRdb reprocessed the 5' RACE reads via MiXCR and lists one record per CDR3 protein. The sample holds hundreds of thousands of distinct CDR3 sequences, approximately 25% seen once. Per the germline V gene, CDR1 is MNHNS and CDR2 is SASEGT. CDR3 size: 14 residues. With 6 bases removed from V and 3 bases from J, the gap between germline ends came to 15 bases. In terms of origin and age, donors were healthy Caucasian individuals from Russia aged about 6 to 90. In addition, the sample was reused for a study of T cells of mothers and their children. From that report: Reads recorded for TCR beta CDR3 numbered over 9.5 million per mother and several million per child.

The TCR comes from a boy aged 5-17 years in good health. The rearrangement links TRBV6-1 to TRBJ2-7; TRBD2 might be the D (5 bases). The sample consisted of blood. The CDR3 reads CASRRTASGYEQYF. The CDR3 nucleotides read TGTGCCAGCAGGAGAACAGCGAGCGGCTACGAGCAGTACTTC.